The 29 T cell receptor beta chains presented below share a single source sample, sequenced in a study of blood T cell repertoires in COVID-19. Produced via immunoSEQ multiplex PCR; TCRdb's table is partial and in-frame only. The table has 490,000 or so clones, around 85% seen once. The sequencing input was PBMCs or T cells enriched from blood (not recorded which). The receptor source for this set is a woman aged 55-70 years who had recovered from COVID-19.

The chain uses TRBV5-1 and TRBJ1-2, with 11 bases matching TRBD1. V was pared by 0 bases and J by 7 bases, with 2 bases of the junction left unmatched. Germline CDR1 reads SGHRS; CDR2 reads YFSETQ. The length of the CDR3 is 14 residues. The CDR3: CASSLDGTGGGYTF. The CDR3 region has the DNA TGCGCCAGCAGCTTGGATGGGACAGGGGGTGGCTACACCTTC.

This clone was found a few times. This rearrangement joins TRBV30 to TRBJ1-2, with 9 bases lining up with TRBD1. Germline loops: CDR1 GTSNPN, CDR2 SVGIG (reference sequence). The trim removed 4 bases at V and 6 bases at J, leaving 6 bases unmatched. CDR3 size: 13 residues. Written as DNA, the CDR3 is TGTGCCTGGATGCTACAGGGGGCGGATGGCTACACCTTC. Protein: CAWMLQGADGYTF.

The chain uses TRBV25-1 and TRBJ2-7; 9 bases are a match to TRBD1. The CDR3 spans 15 residues. CDR1 is MGHDK, CDR2 SYGVNS, per germline. The V and J ends lost 2 bases and 2 bases, in that order; junction bases with no gene match: 4. The CDR3 sequence is CASSEGTGLPYEQYF. The CDR3 nucleotides are TGTGCCAGCAGTGAAGGGACAGGGCTTCCCTACGAGCAGTACTTC.

The chain carries TRBV19 and TRBJ1-1; D is perhaps TRBD1 (5 bases). This CDR3 is built from 13 residues. V lost 8 bases to trimming and J lost 4 bases, with 14 bases between them. Looked up from germline, CDR1 is LNHDA and CDR2 is SQIVND (reference sequence). DNA of the CDR3: TGTGCCAGTTCCGAACAGGTTTTCACTGAAGCTTTCTTT. This gives the protein CASSEQVFTEAFF.

V is TRBV5-1 and J is TRBJ1-5, with unresolved D. Between the trimmed V and J ends, which lost 4 bases and 2 bases, there was a span of 19 bases. Germline CDR1 SGHRS, CDR2 YFSETQ. CDR3 length: 17 residues. CDR3 loop: CASSLGGGSEGNQPQHF. CDR3 bases: TGCGCCAGCAGCCTCGGTGGTGGGTCCGAGGGCAATCAGCCCCAGCATTTT. The full variable domain, with the rest looked up from reference TRBV5-1 and TRBJ1-5, is KAGVTQTPRYLIKTRGQQVTLSCSPISGHRSVSWYQQTPGQGLQFLFEYFSETQRNKGNFPGRFSGRQFSNSRSEMNVSTLELGDSALYLCASSLGGGSEGNQPQHFGDGTRLSIL.

The chain recombines TRBV2 with TRBJ1-2, with D perhaps TRBD1 (5 bases). The germline gives CDR1 SNHLY, CDR2 FYNNEI. This CDR3 region has 12 residues. V was pared by 7 bases and J by 2 bases, with 8 bases between. For the CDR3, the DNA is TGTGCCAGCATGGGGCAGAACTATGGCTACACCTTC. Translated: CASMGQNYGYTF.

To note about this clone: The sample contains more than one DNA sequence encoding this CDR3. J is TRBJ1-5 and V is TRBV2, with D possibly being TRBD1 (5 bases). There are 14 residues in the CDR3. Germline CDR1 is SNHLY and CDR2 is FYNNEI. Trimming removed 4 bases at V and 0 bases at J, with 7 bases between. The CDR3 here is CASSGGDSNQPQHF. For the CDR3, the DNA is TGTGCCAGCAGTGGGGGGGATAGCAATCAGCCCCAGCATTTT. Drawing the rest from reference TRBV2 and TRBJ1-5, the complete variable domain is EPEVTQTPSHQVTQMGQEVILRCVPISNHLYFYWYRQILGQKVEFLVSFYNNEISEKSEIFDDQFSVERPDGSNFTLKIRSTKLEDSAMYFCASSGGDSNQPQHFGDGTRLSIL.

This chain uses TRBV2 with TRBJ2-3, with 9 positions matching TRBD1. The germline V gene has CDR1 SNHLY and CDR2 FYNNEI. Trimming removed 4 bases from V and 3 bases from J; junction bases left unmatched: 5. This CDR3 has 15 amino acids. The CDR3, as DNA: TGTGCCAGCAGTGGACAGGGGGTACAAACAGATACGCAGTATTTT. Protein sequence: CASSGQGVQTDTQYF.

The genes are TRBV10-2 and TRBJ2-3; TRBD2 matches at 10 bases. The junction had 5 bases not matched to a gene; V was cut back by 3 bases and J by 2 bases. Looked up from germline, CDR1 is WSHSY and CDR2 is SAAADI. The CDR3 consists of 16 residues. CDR3 region: CASSDPSGGYTDTQYF. DNA for the CDR3: TGCGCCAGCAGTGATCCTAGCGGGGGCTACACAGATACGCAGTATTTT.

The rearrangement uses TRBV5-6 and TRBJ1-6; perhaps TRBD1 as D (6 bases). The V end lost 4 bases, the J end lost 5 bases, and 16 bases lay between the germline ends. This CDR3 is built from 16 residues. CDR1 is SGHDT and CDR2 is YYEEEE in the germline V gene. In nucleotides, the CDR3 is TGTGCCAGCAGCCTATACAGGGTTTCGGATAATTCACCCCTCCACTTT. The encoded protein is CASSLYRVSDNSPLHF. Full variable domain (remainder filled in from reference TRBV5-6 and TRBJ1-6): DAGVTQSPTHLIKTRGQQVTLRCSPKSGHDTVSWYQQALGQGPQFIFQYYEEEERQRGNFPDRFSGHQFPNYSSELNVNALLLGDSALYLCASSLYRVSDNSPLHFGNGTRLTVT.

The genes are TRBV19 and TRBJ2-7; 9 bases are a match to TRBD1. Germline-derived CDR1 and CDR2 are LNHDA and SQIVND (reference sequence). Unmatched junction bases numbered 9, after V lost 6 bases and J lost 6 bases. There are 14 residues in the CDR3. CDR3 sequence (DNA): TGTGCCAGTAGGGCCGGGACAGGGAGGTTCGAGCAGTACTTC. This codes for CASRAGTGRFEQYF.

V usage is TRBV5-4 and J usage is TRBJ2-1; 8 positions agree with TRBD1. Germline lookup yields CDR1 SGHNT and CDR2 YYREEE (reference sequence). There are 15 residues in the CDR3. The V gene end was trimmed by 4 bases and the J gene end by 7 bases; junction bases not matched to a gene: 10. CDR3 region: CASSLGQGRTNEQFF. The CDR3, as DNA: TGTGCCAGCAGCCTAGGACAGGGTAGGACGAATGAGCAGTTCTTC.

The gene calls are TRBV10-3 and TRBJ1-2; 9 nucleotides match TRBD1. There are 12 residues in the CDR3. Per the germline V gene, CDR1 is ENHRY and CDR2 is SYGVKD. V lost 1 base to trimming and J lost 12 bases; unmatched junction nucleotides: 3. The CDR3 region is CAISELTGGHTF. The CDR3 region has the DNA TGTGCCATCAGTGAGTTGACAGGGGGTCACACCTTC.

The chain is built from TRBV30 and TRBJ2-1, with D possibly TRBD2 on 5 matching bases. The CDR3 has 13 residues. The V gene lost 3 bases and the J gene lost 7 bases, with 13 bases spanning the gap. CDR1 is GTSNPN and CDR2 is SVGIG in the germline V gene (reference sequence). The CDR3 reads CAWRLRGRNEQFF. CDR3 DNA sequence: TGTGCCTGGAGATTGAGAGGGCGGAATGAGCAGTTCTTC.

A few counts support this clone. The same CDR3 is also encoded by other DNA sequences in this sample. The CDR3 sequence is CASSLDRGNSPLHF. DNA for the CDR3: TGCGCCAGCAGCCTTGACAGGGGGAATTCACCCCTCCACTTT. The chain recombines TRBV5-1 with TRBJ1-6; 9 nucleotides line up with TRBD1. CDR3 size: 14 residues. V lost 4 bases and J lost 7; bases outside the gene matches: 3. CDR1 is SGHRS and CDR2 is YFSETQ in the germline V gene.

The V and J genes are TRBV21-1 and TRBJ2-7; the table's TRBD2 call for D was not verified on the DNA. TRBV21-1 is shown as a pseudogene. This CDR3 is built from 15 residues. Written as DNA, the CDR3 is TGTGCCAGCAGCTTCTACCCGGCGGTTTCCTACGAGCAGTACGTC. Translating gives CASSFYPAVSYEQYV.

The chain employs TRBV7-2 and TRBJ2-1, with TRBD1 matching over 10 bases. The germline V gene has CDR1 SGHTA and CDR2 FQGNSA. Unmatched junction bases numbered 1, after V lost 4 bases and J lost 1 base. The CDR3 sequence is 15 residues long. CDR3 nucleotides: TGTGCCAGCAGCTCGGGACAGGGGTCCTACAATGAGCAGTTCTTC. Protein sequence: CASSSGQGSYNEQFF. The entire variable domain, with the rest obtained from reference TRBV7-2 and TRBJ2-1, is as follows: GAGVSQSPSNKVTEKGKDVELRCDPISGHTALYWYRQSLGQGLEFLIYFQGNSAPDKSGLPSDRFSAERTGGSVSTLTIQRTQQEDSAVYLCASSSGQGSYNEQFFGPGTRLTVL.

V gene TRBV6-6 combines with J gene TRBJ1-5; 8 bases align to TRBD1. Looked up from germline, CDR1 is MNHNY and CDR2 is SVGAGI (reference sequence). Losses at the gene ends were 6 bases for V and 5 bases for J; bases not matched to a gene: 6. The CDR3 covers 14 residues. CDR3 residues: CASSRAGGDQPQHF. In nucleotides, the CDR3 is TGTGCCAGCAGCCGGGCAGGGGGCGATCAGCCCCAGCATTTT.

The gene calls are TRBV19 and TRBJ1-5; weak D call: TRBD1 (5 bases). The CDR3 covers 16 residues. V lost 5 bases to trimming and J lost 1 base, with 15 bases between them. The germline V gene has CDR1 LNHDA and CDR2 SQIVND (reference sequence). The CDR3: CASSPIGRGSNQPQHF. The CDR3 DNA sequence: TGTGCCAGTAGTCCCATCGGGCGGGGGAGCAATCAGCCCCAGCATTTT.

This rearrangement joins TRBV3-1 (or the pseudogene TRBV3-2) to TRBJ2-7; perhaps TRBD1 as D (6 bases). The CDR3 loop spans 16 amino acids. Germline V gene data show CDR1 as LGHDT and CDR2 as YNNKEL (reference sequence). Trimming removed 1 base at V and 6 bases at J, with 19 bases between. In DNA form, the CDR3 reads TGTGCCAGCAGCCAAGGGGTGGGGGCCCTGGCCTCCGAGCAGTACGTC. This translates into CASSQGVGALASEQYV.

This chain connects TRBV10-1 to TRBJ2-7; 9 nucleotides agree with TRBD1. This CDR3 is 14 amino acids long. Germline CDR1 and CDR2: WNHNN and SYGVQD (reference sequence). V lost 7 bases and J lost 7; bases outside the gene matches: 11. The CDR3 reads CASTDSDRGEEQYV. DNA of the CDR3: TGCGCCAGCACCGACTCGGACAGGGGTGAAGAGCAGTACGTC.

The rearrangement uses TRBV12-3 or TRBV12-4 and TRBJ1-2; D is unclear. Trimming cost V 3 bases and J 4 bases, with 6 bases left between them. The CDR3 contains 12 residues. CDR3 coding DNA: TGTGCCAGCAGTTTCGGTTCCTATGGCTACACCTTC. Residues: CASSFGSYGYTF.

The rearrangement links TRBV19 to TRBJ1-1; no firm D call. The CDR3 totals 14 residues. Germline-derived CDR1 and CDR2 are LNHDA and SQIVND (reference sequence). V lost 3 bases, J lost 0 bases, and 8 bases lay in between. Here the CDR3 DNA reads TGTGCCAGTAGTATGCAGGCTTTGAACACTGAAGCTTTCTTT. It encodes CASSMQALNTEAFF.

The genes are TRBV29-1 and TRBJ2-1; 10 positions agree with TRBD2. The V and J ends lost 0 bases and 9 bases, in that order; junction bases with no gene match: 5. Germline V gene sequence: CDR1 SQVTM, CDR2 ANQGSEA. This CDR3 is 14 amino acids long. The CDR3 here is CSVEDRTSGVEQFF. The CDR3 coding sequence is TGCAGCGTTGAAGATCGTACTAGCGGGGTTGAGCAGTTCTTC.

This clone was seen only once. The rearrangement uses TRBV7-4 and TRBJ1-5; 8 nucleotides align to TRBD1. CDR1 SGHVT and CDR2 SQSDAQ come from the germline V gene. V lost 5 bases and J lost 1; bases outside the gene matches: 19. CDR3 length: 20 residues. The CDR3, as DNA: TGTGCCAGCAGCCCACCGGAGACAGGGGTTTTAGTTGGGAGCAATCAGCCCCAGCATTTT. As protein: CASSPPETGVLVGSNQPQHF.

The rearrangement joins TRBV5-1 to TRBJ1-1; TRBD1 matches at 7 bases. Germline lookup yields CDR1 SGHRS and CDR2 YFSETQ. The CDR3 is 13 amino acids. The ends lost 5 bases at V and 4 bases at J; junction bases unmatched: 5. The CDR3, as DNA: TGCGCCAGCAGTTACCCAGGGGGCACTGAAGCTTTCTTT. Protein: CASSYPGGTEAFF.

This clone was seen only once. CDR3 nucleotide sequence: TGTGCCAGCATTGGGCCCGAAAACATTCAGTACTTC. Translated: CASIGPENIQYF. This rearrangement joins TRBV13 to TRBJ2-4, with D uncertain. The V and J ends lost 7 bases and 5 bases respectively, with 9 bases between them. This CDR3 has 12 residues. The germline CDR1 and CDR2 sequences are PRHDT and FYEKMQ (reference sequence).

This clone appeared once. The J gene is TRBJ2-3, the V gene TRBV5-6; possibly TRBD2 for D (6 bases). In germline, CDR1 is SGHDT, CDR2 YYEEEE. V was clipped by 5 bases and J by 2 bases, with 15 bases between them. This CDR3 spans 15 amino acids. In nucleotides, the CDR3 is TGTGCCAGCAGTGTGGGACTGGCCCCCACAGATACGCAGTATTTT. It specifies CASSVGLAPTDTQYF.

The chain employs TRBV4-1 and TRBJ1-6; 8 bases map to TRBD1. This CDR3 is 15 amino acids long. V was clipped by 1 base and J by 6 bases; unmatched bases: 2. Germline V gives CDR1 MGHRA, CDR2 YSYEKL. In DNA, the CDR3 is TGCGCCAGCAGCCAAGGGGACAGGATTAATTCACCCCTCCACTTT. It codes for CASSQGDRINSPLHF.